The 17 T cell receptor beta chains below come from one sample, sequenced in a study of cytomegalovirus exposure and HLA in healthy donors. In the PCR, 60 Vbeta and 13 Jbeta primers were used. Generated by immunoSEQ multiplex PCR, the TCRdb table keeps only in-frame clones and is missing some. The sample holds about 140,000 clones, 82% seen once. Sequenced material: PBMCs. These receptor sequences come from a man between 18 and 35 years old in good health and CMV-seropositive.

The chain carries TRBV28 and TRBJ1-2, with 10 bases that match TRBD1. Germline V CDR1 and CDR2: MDHEN, SYDVKM. This CDR3 is 14 amino acids long. Losses at the gene ends were 6 bases for V and 2 bases for J; bases not matched to a gene: 3. As DNA, the CDR3 is TGTGCCAGCAGGGGGACAGGGGAGAACTATGGCTACACCTTC. Translated: CASRGTGENYGYTF.

The chain joins TRBV11-2 to TRBJ1-5, with D uncertain. V was cut by 5 bases and J by 5 bases, with 13 bases left in between. Per germline, CDR1 SGHAT and CDR2 FQNNGV. The CDR3 covers 14 residues. In DNA form, the CDR3 reads TGTGCCAGCAGCCCAGGAATAGGTTATCAGCCCCAGCATTTT. It is translated as CASSPGIGYQPQHF.

This chain connects TRBV5-4 to TRBJ1-2, with D hard to call. The CDR3 runs 13 residues. The V gene's germline CDR1 is SGHNT and CDR2 YYREEE (reference sequence). V lost 0 bases, J lost 4 bases, and 7 bases lay in between. Here the CDR3 DNA reads TGTGCCAGCAGCTTGGAGCACCGCTATGGCTACACCTTC. This gives the protein CASSLEHRYGYTF.

J is TRBJ2-2 and V is TRBV28, with 10 nucleotides matching TRBD2. V gave up 6 bases and J gave up 4 bases; unmatched junction bases: 11. The CDR3 length is 17 residues. Germline lookup yields CDR1 MDHEN and CDR2 SYDVKM. The CDR3 bases are TGTGCCAGCAGCCGACTAGCGGGCGGCCCGGGCACCGGGGAGCTGTTTTTT. Its translation: CASSRLAGGPGTGELFF.

This clone was counted between two and nine times. This chain links TRBV28 with TRBJ1-5; 9 positions match TRBD1. V gave up 4 bases and J gave up 5 bases; unmatched junction bases: 9. From germline, CDR1 is MDHEN and CDR2 SYDVKM. The CDR3 length is 16 residues. The DNA for the CDR3 is TGTGCCAGCAGTTCCACCGGACAGGGGACAGATCAGCCCCAGCATTTT. Its protein is CASSSTGQGTDQPQHF.

This chain uses TRBV29-1 with TRBJ2-2; a weak D match, TRBD2 (5 bases). Per the germline V gene, CDR1 is SQVTM and CDR2 is ANQGSEA. The CDR3 is made up of 12 amino acids. Deletions cut 4 bases from V and 5 bases from J, with 8 bases between. Written as DNA, the CDR3 is TGCAGCGTTGTACTAGGGACCGGGGAGCTGTTTTTT. Amino acid sequence: CSVVLGTGELFF.

There are a few counts of this clone. The chain joins TRBV7-9 to TRBJ1-2, with TRBD1 matching over 8 bases. The CDR3 has 15 residues. J gave up 3 bases and V 5 bases, and 8 bases lay outside the gene matches. Germline V lookup: CDR1 SEHNR, CDR2 FQNEAQ (reference sequence). CDR3 sequence: CASSPRTGLDYGYTF. The CDR3 region has the DNA TGTGCCAGCAGCCCACGGACAGGGCTGGACTATGGCTACACCTTC.

This clone was seen once. The chain links TRBV28 to TRBJ2-7; D is perhaps TRBD1 (7 bases). Trimming left V 1 base short and J 0 bases short, with 19 bases between. Germline CDR1 MDHEN, CDR2 SYDVKM. The CDR3 is made up of 18 amino acids. The CDR3 region is CASSLFGQEGASSYEQYF. CDR3 nucleotides: TGTGCCAGCAGTTTATTCGGGCAGGAGGGGGCCTCCTCCTACGAGCAGTACTTC.

The chain uses TRBV7-2 and TRBJ1-5; 9 bases agree with TRBD1. The CDR3 length is 16 residues. Looked up from germline, CDR1 is SGHTA and CDR2 is FQGNSA. The V segment lost 4 bases and the J segment 6 bases; nucleotides outside the gene matches: 10. The CDR3 protein is CASSSRGQGFSQPQHF. The CDR3 DNA reads TGTGCCAGCAGCTCCAGGGGACAGGGATTCAGTCAGCCCCAGCATTTT.

In regard to this clone: The junction shows a germline mismatch at one end, possibly a read error. V gene TRBV6-1 combines with J gene TRBJ2-1, with 14 bases matching TRBD2. In germline, CDR1 is MNHNS, CDR2 SASEGT. The CDR3 is 16 residues long. The CDR3, as DNA: TGTGCCAGCAGTGAATACAGGGGGACTAGCGGGAGTATTAGGGTCTTC. Encoded protein: CASSEYRGTSGSIRVF.

This clone was detected only once. The chain is built from TRBV5-1 and TRBJ1-1; 9 nucleotides align to TRBD1. There are 13 residues in the CDR3. Germline CDR1 and CDR2: SGHRS and YFSETQ. The ends lost 4 bases at V and 5 bases at J; junction bases unmatched: 3. The CDR3 here is CASSTTGGTEAFF. The CDR3 region has the DNA TGCGCCAGCAGCACGACAGGGGGAACTGAAGCTTTCTTT.

The chain is built from TRBV7-9 and TRBJ2-1; D may be TRBD2 (6 bases). CDR3 size: 18 residues. Trimming removed 5 bases from V and 3 bases from J, with 23 bases in between. Germline CDR1 reads SEHNR; CDR2 reads FQNEAQ (reference sequence). The CDR3 DNA reads TGTGCCAGCAGCCCTTATATAAGAACCGGGACTGGCTACAATGAGCAGTTCTTC. It specifies CASSPYIRTGTGYNEQFF.

The rearrangement uses TRBV28 and TRBJ1-3; 12 bases line up with TRBD1. The V gene end was trimmed by 5 bases and the J gene end by 4 bases; junction bases not matched to a gene: 12. The CDR3 is made up of 18 amino acids. Germline assignment: CDR1 MDHEN and CDR2 SYDVKM. The CDR3 here is CASSPGQGALLRGNTIYF. In DNA, the CDR3 is TGTGCCAGCAGTCCGGGACAGGGGGCCCTTTTAAGAGGAAACACCATATATTTT.

This clone was recorded once. The rearrangement links TRBV18 to TRBJ1-2, with 9 bases aligning to TRBD1. Germline lookup yields CDR1 KGHSH and CDR2 LQKENI. J was trimmed by 1 base and V by 5 bases; bases with no gene match: 8. The CDR3 extends over 16 amino acids. Here the CDR3 DNA reads TGTGCCAGCTCAGGTCAAGGGACAGGGAGTAACTATGGCTACACCTTC. As protein: CASSGQGTGSNYGYTF.

A word on this clone: One end of the junction is discordant with germline, which a read error may explain. The chain combines TRBV7-7 with TRBJ2-1, with TRBD2 as a possible D gene (6 bases). The length of the CDR3 is 14 residues. Per the germline V gene, CDR1 is SSHAT and CDR2 is FNYEAQ (reference sequence). The CDR3 bases are TGTGCTAGCAGCTTGGGCGGGACGTACAATGAGCAGTTCTTC. This translates into CASSLGGTYNEQFF.

The chain links TRBV5-1 to TRBJ2-6; D is unclear. The length of the CDR3 is 16 residues. Germline CDR1 reads SGHRS; CDR2 reads YFSETQ. Trimming removed 0 bases at V and 0 bases at J, with 7 bases between. DNA of the CDR3: TGCGCCAGCAGCTTGGCAGGAAGCTCTGGGGCCAACGTCCTGACTTTC. This gives the protein CASSLAGSSGANVLTF. Using reference TRBV5-1 and TRBJ2-6 for the parts outside the CDR3, the full variable domain is KAGVTQTPRYLIKTRGQQVTLSCSPISGHRSVSWYQQTPGQGLQFLFEYFSETQRNKGNFPGRFSGRQFSNSRSEMNVSTLELGDSALYLCASSLAGSSGANVLTFGAGSRLTVL.

The chain couples TRBV27 to TRBJ1-5; D unresolved. The CDR3 sequence is 12 residues long. Germline V gene sequence: CDR1 MNHEY, CDR2 SMNVEV (reference sequence). V shed 4 bases and J shed 3 bases, with 4 bases lying between them. DNA for the CDR3: TGTGCCAGCAGTTCCCTCAATCAGCCCCAGCATTTT. It is translated as CASSSLNQPQHF.